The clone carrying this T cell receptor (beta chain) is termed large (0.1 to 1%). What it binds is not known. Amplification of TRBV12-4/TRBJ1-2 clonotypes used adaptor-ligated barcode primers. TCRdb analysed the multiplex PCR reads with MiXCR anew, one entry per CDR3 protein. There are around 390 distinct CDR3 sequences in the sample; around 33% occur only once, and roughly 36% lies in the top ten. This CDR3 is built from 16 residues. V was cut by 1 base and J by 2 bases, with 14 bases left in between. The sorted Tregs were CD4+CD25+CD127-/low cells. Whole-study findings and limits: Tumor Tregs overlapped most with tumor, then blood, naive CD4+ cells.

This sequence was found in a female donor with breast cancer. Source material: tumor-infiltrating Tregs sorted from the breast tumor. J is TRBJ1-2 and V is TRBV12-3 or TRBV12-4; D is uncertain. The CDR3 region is CASSLGGRQPNYGYTF. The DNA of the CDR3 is TGTGCCAGCAGTTTAGGCGGGCGACAACCCAACTATGGCTACACCTTC.